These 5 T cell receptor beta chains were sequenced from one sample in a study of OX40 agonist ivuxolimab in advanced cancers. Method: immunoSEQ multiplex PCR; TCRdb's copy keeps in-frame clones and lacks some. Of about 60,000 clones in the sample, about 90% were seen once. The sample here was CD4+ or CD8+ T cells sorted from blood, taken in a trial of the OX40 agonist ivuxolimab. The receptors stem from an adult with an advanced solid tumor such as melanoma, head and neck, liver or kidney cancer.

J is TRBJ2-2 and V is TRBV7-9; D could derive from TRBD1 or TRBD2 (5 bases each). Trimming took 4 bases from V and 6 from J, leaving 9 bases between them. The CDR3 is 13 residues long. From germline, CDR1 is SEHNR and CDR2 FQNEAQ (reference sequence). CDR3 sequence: CASSSRGAGELFF. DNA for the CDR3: TGTGCCAGCAGCTCCCGAGGGGCCGGGGAGCTGTTTTTT.

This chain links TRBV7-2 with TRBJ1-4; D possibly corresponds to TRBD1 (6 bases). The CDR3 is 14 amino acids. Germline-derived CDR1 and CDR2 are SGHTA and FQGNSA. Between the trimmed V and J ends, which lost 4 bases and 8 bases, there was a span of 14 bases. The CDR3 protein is CASSSDRWGEKLFF. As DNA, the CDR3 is TGTGCCAGCAGCTCGGACAGATGGGGAGAAAAACTGTTTTTT.

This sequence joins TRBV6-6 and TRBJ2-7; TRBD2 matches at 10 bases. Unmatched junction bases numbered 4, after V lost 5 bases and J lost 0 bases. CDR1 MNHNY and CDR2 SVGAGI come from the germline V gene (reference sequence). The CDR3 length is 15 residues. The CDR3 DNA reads TGTGCCAGCAGTCCCAGCGGGAGGGGCTCCTACGAGCAGTACTTC. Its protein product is CASSPSGRGSYEQYF.

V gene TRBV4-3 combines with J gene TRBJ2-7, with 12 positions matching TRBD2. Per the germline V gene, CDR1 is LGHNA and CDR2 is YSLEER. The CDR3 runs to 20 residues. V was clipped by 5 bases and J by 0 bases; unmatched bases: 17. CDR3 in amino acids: CASSKQTPTSGGYSSYEQYF. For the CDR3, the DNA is TGCGCCAGCAGCAAACAAACGCCGACTAGCGGGGGTTATAGCTCCTACGAGCAGTACTTC.

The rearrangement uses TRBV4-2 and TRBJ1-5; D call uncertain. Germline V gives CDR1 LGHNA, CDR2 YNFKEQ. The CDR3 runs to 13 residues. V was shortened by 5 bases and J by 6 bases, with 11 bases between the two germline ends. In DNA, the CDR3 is TGTGCCAGCAGCGCAAGGGTATTTCAGCCCCAGCATTTT. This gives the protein CASSARVFQPQHF.